This T cell receptor (beta chain) came from a study of blood T cell repertoires in COVID-19. Turning to the study itself: Whether acute or convalescent, the COVID-19 samples came from the United States, Italy and Spain. T cells, B-cell-depleted T cells, or PBMCs supplied cDNA or gDNA.

Per the study methods: Estimated nucleated cell counts came from reference gene primer amplification. Clones were read by immunoSEQ multiplex PCR, and TCRdb kept only the in-frame ones, dropping some. The V and J calls and clone size come from that table; D and trimming were worked out from the DNA. The repertoire holds roughly 200,000 clones, with approximately 86% as singletons. The germline gives CDR1 GTSNPN, CDR2 SVGIG (reference sequence). The CDR3 contains 14 residues. V was clipped by 1 base and J by 3 bases, with 11 bases between them. This receptor was identified in a woman under 40 with active or convalescent COVID-19. V is TRBV30 and J is TRBJ2-3; no clear D. Specimen: peripheral blood. This CDR3 reads CAWSGKTWTDTQYF. In DNA, the CDR3 is TGTGCCTGGAGTGGAAAGACATGGACAGATACGCAGTATTTT.